This record looks at one T cell receptor (beta chain) sequence and its context. The identical CDR3 is also encoded by other nucleotide sequences in the sample. The data are from a study of shared T cell receptors in the human thymus. This table comes from immunoSEQ multiplex PCR, and its TCRdb copy is limited to in-frame clones, with some not included. Of 640,000 or so clones listed, around 87% are singletons. V lost 1 base to trimming and J lost 6 bases, with 5 bases between them. The CDR3 totals 12 residues. The germline gives CDR1 SGHRS, CDR2 YFSETQ. The same data also contributed to another study, on human thymus T cells.

The sample was thymocytes. The receptor was derived from a boy in the first two years of life with a congenital heart defect. The rearrangement joins TRBV5-1 to TRBJ2-1; D call uncertain. The CDR3 sequence is CASSLSGNEQFF. The DNA for the CDR3 is TGCGCCAGCAGCTTGTCGGGCAATGAGCAGTTCTTC.